The 18 T cell receptor beta chains presented below share a single source sample, sequenced in a study of technical replicates of blood from a handful of donors. Sequencing was performed with immunoSEQ multiplex PCR; in TCRdb, only in-frame clones are kept and a portion is missing. Among around 68,000 clones listed, 95% to 97% were seen once. Sequenced sample: T cells isolated from PBMCs. The receptor source for this set is a human donor in good health.

The J gene is TRBJ1-2, the V gene TRBV28, with a weak D call TRBD1 (5 bases). Germline V gene lookup returns CDR1 MDHEN and CDR2 SYDVKM. The CDR3 covers 13 residues. Trimming cost V 10 bases and J 8 bases, with 20 bases left between them. The CDR3 DNA reads TGTGCCACCACAGGACAAGGCTTTTTAGGCTACACCTTC. Its translation is CATTGQGFLGYTF.

This chain connects TRBV14 to TRBJ2-1; TRBD2 matches 8 bases. V was pared by 1 base and J by 9 bases, with 8 bases of the junction left unmatched. Germline-derived CDR1 and CDR2 are SGHDN and FVKESK. CDR3 length: 15 amino acids. The CDR3 reads CASSQVEAGVGEQFF. CDR3 DNA: TGTGCCAGCAGCCAAGTCGAAGCGGGAGTGGGTGAGCAGTTCTTC. Full variable domain (remainder filled in from reference TRBV14 and TRBJ2-1): EAGVTQFPSHSVIEKGQTVTLRCDPISGHDNLYWYRRVMGKEIKFLLHFVKESKQDESGMPNNRFLAERTGGTYSTLKVQPAELEDSGVYFCASSQVEAGVGEQFFGPGTRLTVL.

The chain links TRBV4-2 to TRBJ2-7; 11 nucleotides agree with TRBD2. Trimming cost V 1 base and J 6 bases; bases outside gene matches: 5. The germline V gene has CDR1 LGHNA and CDR2 YNFKEQ. This CDR3 spans 15 amino acids. The DNA of the CDR3 is TGTGCCAGCAGCCAAGGGGGACTAGCGGCGGTCGAGCAGTACTTC. It translates to CASSQGGLAAVEQYF.

The rearrangement links TRBV30 to TRBJ2-3; 7 bases line up with TRBD2. Germline V lookup: CDR1 GTSNPN, CDR2 SVGIG (reference sequence). CDR3 size: 16 residues. Trimming cost V 3 bases and J 0 bases; bases outside gene matches: 9. The CDR3 protein is CAWRGGEWSSTDTQYF. The DNA for the CDR3 is TGTGCCTGGAGGGGGGGGGAGTGGTCTAGCACAGATACGCAGTATTTT.

The V and J genes are TRBV5-1 and TRBJ2-7; 8 nucleotides line up with TRBD2. This CDR3 has 15 residues. Looked up from germline, CDR1 is SGHRS and CDR2 is YFSETQ. V was clipped by 4 bases and J by 3 bases; unmatched bases: 9. This CDR3 reads CASSREAGVDYEQYF. The CDR3 coding sequence is TGCGCCAGCAGCCGAGAAGCGGGAGTCGACTACGAGCAGTACTTC.

V and J are TRBV2 and TRBJ2-7; D perhaps matches TRBD1 (5 bases). Per germline, CDR1 SNHLY and CDR2 FYNNEI. V was shortened by 7 bases and J by 9 bases, with 22 bases between the two germline ends. This CDR3 has 14 residues. The CDR3 DNA is TGTGCCAGCAACCCAGCAAGATTTCAGGGTAGGCAGTACTTC. Protein product: CASNPARFQGRQYF.

V usage is TRBV9 and J usage is TRBJ1-2; TRBD1 agrees at 9 bases. Germline loops: CDR1 SGDLS, CDR2 YYNGEE. V lost 2 bases to trimming and J lost 8 bases; unmatched junction nucleotides: 1. This CDR3 is built from 12 residues. In nucleotides, the CDR3 is TGTGCCAGCAGCGTGACAGGGGGGGGCTACACCTTC. Protein sequence: CASSVTGGGYTF.

The rearrangement joins TRBV6-1 to TRBJ1-1, with D hard to call. V dropped 10 bases and J dropped 10 bases, with 16 bases sitting between them. The germline gives CDR1 MNHNS, CDR2 SASEGT. The CDR3 extends over 11 amino acids. The CDR3 DNA follows: TGTGCCACCGGGGATGGATATACAGCTTTCTTT. This translates into CATGDGYTAFF.

V gene TRBV2 combines with J gene TRBJ2-7; possible D gene TRBD1, 6 bases. There are 11 residues in the CDR3. Germline V CDR1 and CDR2: SNHLY, FYNNEI. V was cut by 9 bases and J by 0 bases, with 6 bases left in between. This CDR3 is CARQGSYEQYF. For the CDR3, the DNA is TGTGCCAGACAGGGCTCCTACGAGCAGTACTTC.

The chain joins TRBV28 to TRBJ2-1; 9 bases fit TRBD2. The CDR3 is 18 amino acids. Germline V lookup: CDR1 MDHEN, CDR2 SYDVKM. The junction had 12 bases not matched to a gene; V was cut back by 5 bases and J by 1 base. DNA of the CDR3: TGTGCCAGCAGTCCTTTAGCGGGAGAGGGAGCGTCCTACAATGAGCAGTTCTTC. Translated: CASSPLAGEGASYNEQFF.

V usage is TRBV13 and J usage is TRBJ1-1, with a possible D match to TRBD1 (6 bases). The V gene's germline CDR1 is PRHDT and CDR2 FYEKMQ (reference sequence). V shed 0 bases and J shed 11 bases, with 13 bases lying between them. The CDR3 runs 13 residues. The CDR3 sequence: CASSLGQGRGAFF. The CDR3 DNA sequence: TGTGCCAGCAGCTTAGGACAGGGAAGGGGGGCTTTCTTT.

The chain joins TRBV28 to TRBJ2-3; 12 bases map to TRBD2. Germline V gene sequence: CDR1 MDHEN, CDR2 SYDVKM. This CDR3 region has 16 residues. Trimming cost V 7 bases and J 2 bases; bases outside gene matches: 7. DNA for the CDR3: TGTGCCAGCACCCTAGCGGGAGGGTCCGTCACAGATACGCAGTATTTT. Translated, it gives CASTLAGGSVTDTQYF.

V usage is TRBV6-1 and J usage is TRBJ1-4, with a weak D call TRBD1 (6 bases). With 4 bases removed from V and 8 bases from J, the gap between germline ends came to 14 bases. From germline, CDR1 is MNHNS and CDR2 SASEGT. CDR3 length: 14 amino acids. CDR3: CASSGWGLGEKLFF. CDR3 DNA: TGTGCCAGCAGTGGTTGGGGGCTGGGAGAAAAACTGTTTTTT.

The gene calls are TRBV5-1 and TRBJ1-1, with TRBD1 identical over 11 bases. Germline lookup yields CDR1 SGHRS and CDR2 YFSETQ. J lost 6 bases, V lost 0 bases, and 4 bases had no gene match. The CDR3 covers 15 residues. This CDR3 reads CASSLGTGGFAEAFF. The CDR3 bases are TGCGCCAGCAGCTTGGGGACAGGGGGCTTCGCTGAAGCTTTCTTT.

The chain has TRBV28 and TRBJ1-1, with D possibly matching TRBD1 (5 bases). The V end lost 3 bases, the J end lost 3 bases, and 8 bases lay between the germline ends. Per the germline V gene, CDR1 is MDHEN and CDR2 is SYDVKM. The CDR3 length is 13 residues. DNA for the CDR3: TGTGCCAGCAGTTTGGGGACTTACACTGAAGCTTTCTTT. Protein: CASSLGTYTEAFF.

V gene TRBV19 combines with J gene TRBJ1-1; D not certain. Germline V gives CDR1 LNHDA, CDR2 SQIVND (reference sequence). Trimming left V 3 bases short and J 3 bases short, with 8 bases between. The CDR3 length is 13 residues. In nucleotides, the CDR3 is TGTGCCAGTAGTATCGGGTTCGACACTGAAGCTTTCTTT. Its translation: CASSIGFDTEAFF.

The chain has TRBV5-1 and TRBJ2-3, with D perhaps TRBD2 (5 bases). Per the germline V gene, CDR1 is SGHRS and CDR2 is YFSETQ. CDR3 size: 17 residues. V dropped 3 bases and J dropped 2 bases, with 19 bases sitting between them. Here the CDR3 DNA reads TGCGCCAGCAGCTCGATTTTACAGAGGGTCTACACAGATACGCAGTATTTT. Translating gives CASSSILQRVYTDTQYF.

The rearrangement joins TRBV29-1 to TRBJ1-1, with D perhaps TRBD1 (5 bases). Germline V lookup: CDR1 SQVTM, CDR2 ANQGSEA. The CDR3 sequence is 13 residues long. V was pared by 7 bases and J by 5 bases, with 17 bases between. Here the CDR3 reads CSAVGGRGTEAFF. The CDR3 region has the DNA TGCAGCGCCGTGGGGGGGAGGGGAACTGAAGCTTTCTTT.